The 27 T cell receptor beta chains listed next were all sequenced from one sample in a study of shared T cell receptors in the human thymus. The assay was immunoSEQ multiplex PCR, and TCRdb's table has in-frame clones only and misses some. Here the sample spans about 540,000 clones, around 82% being singletons. These sequences were also reported in another study, on human thymus T cells.

Sequenced sample: thymocytes. These receptors all come from a boy in the first two years of life with a congenital heart defect.

The CDR3 reads CASSLTGMGNQPQHF. The CDR3 DNA reads as TGTGCCAGTAGCTTAACAGGGATGGGCAATCAGCCCCAGCATTTT. The V call is TRBV19, the J call TRBJ1-5, with a possible D match to TRBD1 (6 bases). Trimming stripped 6 bases from V and 2 bases from J, with 14 bases between. Per germline, CDR1 LNHDA and CDR2 SQIVND (reference sequence). There are 15 residues in the CDR3.

The genes are TRBV6-1 and TRBJ2-5; possible D gene TRBD1, 6 bases. The CDR3 contains 14 residues. The V gene lost 10 bases and the J gene lost 3 bases, with 18 bases spanning the gap. The germline V gene encodes CDR1 MNHNS and CDR2 SASEGT. The CDR3 is CATGDRTVKETQYF. In DNA, the CDR3 is TGTGCCACAGGGGACCGGACGGTAAAAGAGACCCAGTACTTC.

The chain employs TRBV4-3 and TRBJ2-4; D is uncertain. This CDR3 is built from 16 residues. V was trimmed by 0 bases and J by 0 bases, leaving 9 bases between them. Germline V lookup: CDR1 LGHNA, CDR2 YSLEER. CDR3 residues: CASSQEEDIAKNIQYF. CDR3 in DNA: TGCGCCAGCAGCCAAGAAGAGGATATAGCCAAAAACATTCAGTACTTC.

The chain carries TRBV7-2 and TRBJ1-5; no definite D call. This CDR3 spans 15 amino acids. The ends were cut back, 1 base at V and 0 bases at J, with 7 bases in the middle. Germline assignment: CDR1 SGHTA and CDR2 FQGNSA. Here the CDR3 reads CASSLGHPSNQPQHF. In DNA form, the CDR3 reads TGTGCCAGCAGCTTAGGACACCCTAGCAATCAGCCCCAGCATTTT.

This clone was counted only a few times. This rearrangement joins TRBV6-1 to TRBJ2-1, with TRBD2 as a possible D gene (6 bases). The CDR3 runs to 15 residues. Germline V gives CDR1 MNHNS, CDR2 SASEGT. V shed 1 base and J shed 2 bases, with 9 bases lying between them. The DNA for the CDR3 is TGTGCCAGCAGTGAAGGGGCTAGCGCCTACAATGAGCAGTTCTTC. It translates to CASSEGASAYNEQFF.

The genes are TRBV10-1 and TRBJ2-7, with 14 nucleotides matching TRBD2. Germline V gives CDR1 WNHNN, CDR2 SYGVQD (reference sequence). The CDR3 sequence is 19 residues long. Trimming removed 0 bases from V and 2 bases from J; junction bases left unmatched: 9. CDR3 nucleotides: TGCGCCAGCAGTGAGTCCGTGGGACTAGCGGGAGTCTCTACCTACGAGCAGTACTTC. It specifies CASSESVGLAGVSTYEQYF.

V is TRBV6-5 and J is TRBJ1-3; maybe TRBD1 (5 bases). The CDR3 sequence is 13 residues long. Germline V gene lookup returns CDR1 MNHEY and CDR2 SVGAGI. Trimming left V 3 bases short and J 4 bases short, with 7 bases between. The CDR3 region is CASSYNRGNTIYF. The CDR3 DNA reads as TGTGCCAGCAGTTATAACAGGGGAAACACCATATATTTT.

The chain has TRBV9 and TRBJ2-1, with D possibly TRBD2 on 5 matching bases. The length of the CDR3 is 15 residues. Germline-derived CDR1 and CDR2 are SGDLS and YYNGEE. V was trimmed by 6 bases and J by 5 bases, leaving 18 bases between them. For the CDR3, the DNA is TGTGCCAGCACCAAAGGAGGACCCCCGAACAATGAGCAGTTCTTC. Its protein product is CASTKGGPPNNEQFF.

The chain has TRBV28 and TRBJ2-5; TRBD2 aligns across 14 bases. Unmatched junction bases numbered 10, after V lost 8 bases and J lost 5 bases. Germline-derived CDR1 and CDR2 are MDHEN and SYDVKM. This CDR3 comprises 16 residues. Written as DNA, the CDR3 is TGTGCCAGCGGTAGGGGGACTAGCGGGAGTACGGAGACCCAGTACTTC. It encodes CASGRGTSGSTETQYF.

This clone was counted a single time. The chain recombines TRBV10-2 with TRBJ2-1; tentative D call: TRBD2 (6 bases). Between the trimmed V and J ends, which lost 11 bases and 7 bases, there was a span of 18 bases. CDR3 size: 13 residues. The germline gives CDR1 WSHSY, CDR2 SAAADI. CDR3 in amino acids: CAGGTPIPNEQFF. CDR3 in DNA: TGCGCCGGCGGGACTCCCATCCCTAATGAGCAGTTCTTC.

The rearrangement joins TRBV5-1 to TRBJ2-7; a possible D gene is TRBD2 (6 bases). V lost 2 bases and J 5 bases, leaving 11 bases between the germline ends. There are 13 residues in the CDR3. Germline CDR1 and CDR2: SGHRS and YFSETQ. The CDR3 region is CASSLGGSNEQYF. For the CDR3, the DNA is TGCGCCAGCAGCTTAGGAGGGTCCAACGAGCAGTACTTC.

This clone was detected only a few times. The CDR3 region has the DNA TGTGCCAGTAGTTTCCGGGACAGGGGATCAGATACGCAGTATTTT. Encoded protein: CASSFRDRGSDTQYF. The rearrangement joins TRBV19 to TRBJ2-3; 10 bases map to TRBD1. CDR1 and CDR2 from the germline V gene are LNHDA and SQIVND (reference sequence). The trim removed 5 bases at V and 4 bases at J, leaving 6 bases unmatched. The CDR3 extends over 15 amino acids. The complete variable domain, with remaining parts taken from reference TRBV19 and TRBJ2-3, reads DGGITQSPKYLFRKEGQNVTLSCEQNLNHDAMYWYRQDPGQGLRLIYYSQIVNDFQKGDIAEGYSVSREKKESFPLTVTSAQKNPTAFYLCASSFRDRGSDTQYFGPGTRLTVL.

This clone was seen a handful of times. The DNA of the CDR3 is TGTGCCAGCAGTGAACAGTACGAGCAGTACTTC. This sequence encodes CASSEQYEQYF. J is TRBJ2-7 and V is TRBV2; the D is unclear. CDR1 is SNHLY and CDR2 is FYNNEI in the germline V gene. This CDR3 is built from 11 residues. Between the trimmed V and J ends, which lost 2 bases and 4 bases, there was a span of 3 bases.

V and J are TRBV29-1 and TRBJ2-1, with 13 bases identical to TRBD2. CDR3 length: 16 residues. From germline, CDR1 is SQVTM and CDR2 ANQGSEA. V gave up 1 base and J gave up 9 bases; unmatched junction bases: 9. CDR3 region: CSVEVLGLAGDSEQFF. The CDR3 coding sequence is TGCAGCGTTGAAGTTCTAGGACTAGCGGGAGATAGTGAGCAGTTCTTC.

Only one count was recorded for this clone. J is TRBJ2-2 and V is TRBV6-4; 8 bases fit TRBD2. The V segment lost 6 bases and the J segment 4 bases; nucleotides outside the gene matches: 10. From germline, CDR1 is MRHNA and CDR2 SNTAGT. This CDR3 is built from 16 residues. CDR3 protein: CASRAGTRSPTGELFF. The DNA of the CDR3 is TGTGCCAGCAGAGCGGGGACTAGGTCCCCCACCGGGGAGCTGTTTTTT.

This sequence joins TRBV4-3 and TRBJ2-7; 7 bases fit TRBD1. CDR3 length: 14 amino acids. Trimming cost V 4 bases and J 2 bases; bases outside gene matches: 5. Germline CDR1 reads LGHNA; CDR2 reads YSLEER. The CDR3 loop is CASSLRDSPYEQYF. For the CDR3, the DNA is TGCGCCAGCAGCCTCCGGGACAGCCCCTACGAGCAGTACTTC.

J is TRBJ1-5 and V is TRBV4-1, with D tentatively TRBD1 (5 bases). CDR1 is MGHRA, CDR2 YSYEKL, per germline. The CDR3 length is 17 residues. V was trimmed by 3 bases and J by 0 bases, leaving 15 bases between them. The CDR3 DNA sequence: TGCGCCAGCAGCCACACCAGACGGACAAATAGCAATCAGCCCCAGCATTTT. This gives the protein CASSHTRRTNSNQPQHF.

The CDR3, as DNA: TGTGCCAGCACCGGTAGCGGGAGTAGGAATGAGCAGTTCTTC. Protein: CASTGSGSRNEQFF. This sequence joins TRBV7-9 and TRBJ2-1, with 9 bases aligning to TRBD2. J was trimmed by 7 bases and V by 7 bases; bases with no gene match: 8. The CDR3 is 14 amino acids. Germline loops: CDR1 SEHNR, CDR2 FQNEAQ (reference sequence).

The chain is built from TRBV29-1 and TRBJ2-7; TRBD2 aligns across 8 bases. J lost 2 bases, V lost 4 bases, and 13 bases had no gene match. This CDR3 comprises 16 residues. The germline V gene has CDR1 SQVTM and CDR2 ANQGSEA. The CDR3 region is CSVALAGTQVPYEQYF. The CDR3 bases are TGCAGCGTTGCGTTAGCGGGAACCCAAGTCCCCTACGAGCAGTACTTC.

This chain links TRBV2 with TRBJ2-3; 8 nucleotides line up with TRBD2. Trimming cost V 5 bases and J 8 bases; bases outside gene matches: 18. This CDR3 has 17 residues. Germline V gene sequence: CDR1 SNHLY, CDR2 FYNNEI. CDR3 amino acids: CASSLSGLASPSVTQYF. DNA for the CDR3: TGTGCCAGCAGTCTAAGTGGACTAGCTTCCCCCAGTGTTACGCAGTATTTT.

The V and J genes are TRBV4-2 and TRBJ2-7; 13 bases fit TRBD2. The CDR3 has 16 residues. Germline V gene sequence: CDR1 LGHNA, CDR2 YNFKEQ. J was trimmed by 0 bases and V by 3 bases; bases with no gene match: 2. CDR3 sequence reads: CASSQGLAGSSYEQYF. DNA for the CDR3: TGTGCCAGCAGCCAGGGACTAGCGGGGAGCTCCTACGAGCAGTACTTC.

The J gene is TRBJ2-3, the V gene TRBV5-6; possible D gene TRBD2, 5 bases. V was cut by 0 bases and J by 6 bases, with 11 bases left in between. CDR3 length: 14 residues. The germline gives CDR1 SGHDT, CDR2 YYEEEE. The CDR3 here is CASSLDGTGDTQYF. The CDR3 region has the DNA TGTGCCAGCAGCTTGGATGGAACGGGGGATACGCAGTATTTT.

The chain recombines TRBV25-1 with TRBJ2-1; 7 nucleotides match TRBD2. Germline V gene data show CDR1 as MGHDK and CDR2 as SYGVNS. V shed 6 bases and J 4 bases; nucleotides not matched to a gene: 12. CDR3 length: 16 amino acids. CDR3 residues: CASRPPGSGAYNEQFF. The CDR3 DNA reads as TGTGCCAGCAGGCCCCCGGGGAGCGGGGCGTACAATGAGCAGTTCTTC.

This chain joins TRBV18 and TRBJ2-5, with 8 bases fitting TRBD2. The CDR3 contains 16 residues. J gave up 5 bases and V 0 bases, and 8 bases lay outside the gene matches. Germline V gene sequence: CDR1 KGHSH, CDR2 LQKENI. The chain's CDR3 is CASSPPGLGTRETQYF. CDR3 coding DNA: TGTGCCAGCTCACCACCGGGACTAGGGACTAGGGAGACCCAGTACTTC.

The gene calls are TRBV7-9 and TRBJ2-7; 10 bases match TRBD1. Germline CDR1 and CDR2: SEHNR and FQNEAQ (reference sequence). Trimming at V came to 5 bases and at J to 5 bases, leaving 9 bases not matched to a gene. The CDR3 has 15 amino acids. The CDR3: CASSPTTGGLDEQYF. The CDR3 DNA reads as TGTGCCAGCAGCCCTACGACAGGGGGCTTGGACGAGCAGTACTTC.

V gene TRBV9 combines with J gene TRBJ2-1; 10 bases line up with TRBD2. CDR3 length equals 16 residues. V shed 0 bases and J 6 bases; nucleotides not matched to a gene: 6. In germline, CDR1 is SGDLS, CDR2 YYNGEE. The CDR3 DNA is TGTGCCAGCAGCGTAGGGCCGACTAGCGGGCGCAATGAGCAGTTCTTC. Encoded protein: CASSVGPTSGRNEQFF.

This rearrangement joins TRBV29-1 to TRBJ2-7; TRBD1 agrees at 8 bases. V was clipped by 7 bases and J by 4 bases; unmatched bases: 9. Germline CDR1 SQVTM, CDR2 ANQGSEA. The CDR3 contains 13 residues. The CDR3 DNA reads TGCAGCGGGGGTGGGACAGGCGGGTACGAGCAGTACTTC. Protein: CSGGGTGGYEQYF.